These 23 T cell receptor beta chains share one sample of origin, sequenced in a study of T cells in Graves' hyperthyroidism and ophthalmopathy. TCR beta CDR3 regions were amplified from RNA transcripts. Using the HTBI primer set, a first-round RT-PCR was run on the TCR CDR3. A single record per CDR3 protein comes from TCRdb applying MiXCR to the multiplex PCR reads. Of around 340,000 distinct CDR3 sequences listed, roughly 20% are singletons. The sequenced sample was blood. These receptors all come from a woman in her forties with Graves' ophthalmopathy.

This clonotype was picked up many times. The CDR3 spells CSDVTSGMETQYF. The CDR3 DNA reads TGCAGTGACGTAACTAGCGGGATGGAGACCCAGTACTTC. V and J are TRBV20-1 and TRBJ2-5, with 10 bases lining up with TRBD2. Germline V gene lookup returns CDR1 DFQATT and CDR2 SNEGSKA (reference sequence). Unmatched junction bases numbered 7, after V lost 7 bases and J lost 5 bases. CDR3 length: 13 amino acids.

The sample holds a few counts of this clonotype. The gene calls are TRBV7-9 and TRBJ2-7; 8 bases fit TRBD2. Germline V gene sequence: CDR1 SEHNR, CDR2 FQNEAQ (reference sequence). The CDR3 runs 15 residues. The trim removed 2 bases at V and 5 bases at J, leaving 8 bases unmatched. CDR3 in amino acids: CASSLRAGGLNEQYF. The DNA for the CDR3 is TGTGCCAGCAGCTTAAGGGCGGGAGGACTGAACGAGCAGTACTTC. Complete variable domain (other parts from reference TRBV7-9 and TRBJ2-7): DTGVSQNPRHKITKRGQNVTFRCDPISEHNRLYWYRQTLGQGPEFLTYFQNEAQLEKSRLLSDRFSAERPKGSFSTLEIQRTEQGDSAMYLCASSLRAGGLNEQYFGPGTRLTVT.

This clonotype was seen a few times. A much bigger clone sits one base away, suggesting this may be a read error. The V and J genes are TRBV29-1 and TRBJ1-3; D ambiguous. The CDR3 length is 12 residues. Trimming took off 4 bases at V and 0 bases at J, with 4 bases between the two ends. Per the germline V gene, CDR1 is SQVTM and CDR2 is ANQGSEA. CDR3 amino acids: CSVGSSGNTIYF. The CDR3 bases are TGCAGCGTTGGTAGCTCTGGAAACACCATATATTTT.

V and J are TRBV18 and TRBJ2-7, with a weak D call TRBD1 (6 bases). The CDR3 is 14 residues long. Trimming removed 1 base at V and 2 bases at J, with 9 bases between. Germline CDR1 and CDR2: KGHSH and LQKENI. The CDR3 bases are TGTGCCAGCTCACCACGGGACATTCCCTACGAGCAGTACTTC. It encodes CASSPRDIPYEQYF. The variable domain in full, completed from reference TRBV18 and TRBJ2-7, reads NAGVMQNPRHLVRRRGQEARLRCSPMKGHSHVYWYRQLPEEGLKFMVYLQKENIIDESGMPKERFSAEFPKEGPSILRIQQVVRGDSAAYFCASSPRDIPYEQYFGPGTRLTVT.

This clonotype was recorded many times. A much larger clone lies a single base off, so this may be a read error. The chain joins TRBV29-1 to TRBJ2-7; no definite D call. This CDR3 comprises 13 residues. Looked up from germline, CDR1 is SQVTM and CDR2 is ANQGSEA. The CDR3 sequence is CRVEDTRLGEQYF. In DNA, the CDR3 is TGCAGGGTTGAAGACACACGGCTGGGCGAGCAGTACTTC.

This sequence joins TRBV27 and TRBJ1-1; 11 nucleotides match TRBD1. The V gene's germline CDR1 is MNHEY and CDR2 SMNVEV (reference sequence). This CDR3 has 16 residues. The junction had 9 bases not matched to a gene; V was cut back by 8 bases and J by 1 base. The CDR3 nucleotides are TGTGCCAGCCGCAAAGGACAGGGGGCGAAGAACACTGAAGCTTTCTTT. Protein sequence: CASRKGQGAKNTEAFF.

This clonotype was seen more than once but under ten times. The J gene is TRBJ2-7, the V gene TRBV18, with TRBD2 identical over 12 bases. Germline CDR1 and CDR2: KGHSH and LQKENI. V trimming: 4 bases; J trimming: 7 bases; junction bases outside the gene matches: 8. The CDR3 is 15 residues long. For the CDR3, the DNA is TGTGCCAGCTCACAAAGACTAGCGGGAGTGGGAGAGCAGTACTTC. As protein: CASSQRLAGVGEQYF.

This clonotype came up many times. The chain couples TRBV6-1 to TRBJ1-5; D might be TRBD1 (6 bases). This CDR3 spans 20 amino acids. V lost 4 bases to trimming and J lost 0 bases, with 25 bases between them. Germline-derived CDR1 and CDR2 are MNHNS and SASEGT. CDR3 bases: TGTGCCAGCAGTGGAGGAAGGGGGAGAGCACTACTCCTTAGCAATCAGCCCCAGCATTTT. Translation: CASSGGRGRALLLSNQPQHF.

This clonotype was recorded many times. The CDR3 here is CASSYRLSEANVLTF. Written as DNA, the CDR3 is TGTGCCAGCAGTTACCGCCTATCCGAGGCCAACGTCCTGACTTTC. This chain uses TRBV6-5 with TRBJ2-6; no clear D gene. The V end was cut by 2 bases, the J end by 6 bases, with 11 bases between. Germline-derived CDR1 and CDR2 are MNHEY and SVGAGI. The CDR3 loop spans 15 amino acids.

At least ten counts were recorded for this clonotype. The chain uses TRBV7-8 and TRBJ2-5; D remains ambiguous. V dropped 2 bases and J dropped 0 bases, with 13 bases sitting between them. CDR1 is SGHVS, CDR2 FQNEAQ, per germline. This CDR3 comprises 16 residues. CDR3 protein: CASSLHGLLYQETQYF. The DNA of the CDR3 is TGTGCCAGCAGCTTACACGGCTTATTGTACCAAGAGACCCAGTACTTC.

This clonotype was recorded at least ten times. The chain links TRBV6-1 to TRBJ1-6, with TRBD1 as a possible D gene (5 bases). The CDR3 has 14 amino acids. V lost 6 bases and J 7 bases, leaving 13 bases between the germline ends. Germline-derived CDR1 and CDR2 are MNHNS and SASEGT. The CDR3 DNA reads as TGTGCCAGCAGGCCCCAGGGAAAGAATTCACCCCTCCACTTT. This gives the protein CASRPQGKNSPLHF.

V and J are TRBV2 and TRBJ1-5, with D hard to call. Germline V CDR1 and CDR2: SNHLY, FYNNEI. The CDR3 is 13 amino acids. The V gene lost 4 bases and the J gene lost 7 bases, with 11 bases spanning the gap. CDR3 DNA sequence: TGTGCCAGCAGTGTGGCAAGGGAGCAGCCCCAGCATTTT. Its protein is CASSVAREQPQHF.

The chain recombines TRBV15 with TRBJ1-6; D possibly corresponds to TRBD1 (5 bases). CDR1 is LNHNV and CDR2 is YYDKDF in the germline V gene (reference sequence). The CDR3 length is 16 residues. Between the trimmed V and J ends, which lost 0 bases and 6 bases, there was a span of 12 bases. CDR3 coding DNA: TGTGCCACCAGCAGAGAGGGGGTGAGAGGTAATTCACCCCTCCACTTT. It encodes CATSREGVRGNSPLHF.

This clonotype has at least ten counts. The chain employs TRBV19 and TRBJ1-1; 9 nucleotides line up with TRBD1. Germline lookup yields CDR1 LNHDA and CDR2 SQIVND (reference sequence). V lost 10 bases and J lost 4; bases outside the gene matches: 16. This CDR3 is 16 amino acids long. This CDR3 is CATSPGTGFMGTEAFF. The CDR3, as DNA: TGTGCCACCTCACCCGGGACAGGGTTCATGGGCACTGAAGCTTTCTTT. The entire variable domain, with the rest obtained from reference TRBV19 and TRBJ1-1, is as follows: DGGITQSPKYLFRKEGQNVTLSCEQNLNHDAMYWYRQDPGQGLRLIYYSQIVNDFQKGDIAEGYSVSREKKESFPLTVTSAQKNPTAFYLCATSPGTGFMGTEAFFGQGTRLTVV.

This clonotype showed up many times. The chain recombines TRBV20-1 with TRBJ1-2; 12 bases match TRBD1. The CDR3 totals 15 residues. V shed 3 bases and J 8 bases; nucleotides not matched to a gene: 10. The germline CDR1 and CDR2 sequences are DFQATT and SNEGSKA (reference sequence). CDR3 sequence: CSASAGTGGAGGYTF. The CDR3 DNA reads TGCAGTGCTAGTGCCGGGACAGGGGGCGCCGGGGGCTACACCTTC.

This clonotype has a count of ten or more. CDR3 nucleotide sequence: TGTGCCAGCAGCCGGTCAGGGGGGGACAACAATGAGCAGTTCTTC. Amino acid sequence: CASSRSGGDNNEQFF. The chain couples TRBV9 to TRBJ2-1, with D tentatively TRBD1 or TRBD2 (7 bases each). The CDR3 is 15 residues long. V shed 4 bases and J shed 5 bases, with 16 bases lying between them. Germline CDR1 SGDLS, CDR2 YYNGEE. The complete variable domain, with remaining parts taken from reference TRBV9 and TRBJ2-1, reads DSGVTQTPKHLITATGQRVTLRCSPRSGDLSVYWYQQSLDQGLQFLIQYYNGEERAKGNILERFSAQQFPDLHSELNLSSLELGDSALYFCASSRSGGDNNEQFFGPGTRLTVL.

This clonotype was observed a handful of times. The chain uses TRBV6-1 and TRBJ1-5, with D uncertain. CDR1 MNHNS and CDR2 SASEGT come from the germline V gene. V lost 4 bases and J 1 base, leaving 8 bases between the germline ends. This CDR3 has 14 amino acids. CDR3 nucleotides: TGTGCCAGCAGTGCCTCTGACAGCAATCAGCCCCAGCATTTT. Its translation: CASSASDSNQPQHF.

This clonotype was seen ten or more times. V and J are TRBV30 and TRBJ1-2; TRBD1 aligns across 7 bases. The J segment lost 5 bases and the V segment lost 3 bases, leaving 9 bases of the junction unmatched. Germline-derived CDR1 and CDR2 are GTSNPN and SVGIG (reference sequence). The CDR3 consists of 14 residues. The CDR3: CAWRPKGQRYGYTF. CDR3 coding DNA: TGTGCCTGGAGACCTAAGGGACAGAGATATGGCTACACCTTC.

Many counts were recorded for this clonotype. V usage is TRBV20-1 and J usage is TRBJ2-7; 8 bases fit TRBD2. CDR3 size: 16 residues. V lost 1 base and J lost 3; bases outside the gene matches: 11. Looked up from germline, CDR1 is DFQATT and CDR2 is SNEGSKA (reference sequence). The CDR3 loop reads CSARGLRREASYEQYF. The CDR3 DNA follows: TGCAGTGCTAGAGGTCTTAGGCGGGAGGCCAGCTACGAGCAGTACTTC.

This clonotype was seen more than once but under ten times. CDR3 residues: CASNEEVSGANVLTF. DNA for the CDR3: TGTGCCAGCAACGAGGAAGTCTCTGGGGCCAACGTCCTGACTTTC. V gene TRBV3-1 combines with J gene TRBJ2-6; D is unclear. Trimming took off 7 bases at V and 0 bases at J, with 10 bases between the two ends. Germline loops: CDR1 LGHDT, CDR2 YNNKEL (reference sequence). The CDR3 length is 15 residues.

This clonotype was seen many times. The gene calls are TRBV27 and TRBJ1-1, with a possible D match to TRBD1 (6 bases). Trimming cost V 6 bases and J 5 bases, with 13 bases left between them. CDR1 MNHEY and CDR2 SMNVEV come from the germline V gene (reference sequence). CDR3 length: 13 amino acids. The CDR3 loop reads CASRRTGATEAFF. CDR3 nucleotides: TGTGCCAGCAGACGTACGGGGGCAACTGAAGCTTTCTTT.

This clonotype was seen more than once but under ten times. The V and J genes are TRBV28 and TRBJ1-1, with a possible D match to TRBD1 (6 bases). This CDR3 spans 15 amino acids. Germline CDR1 reads MDHEN; CDR2 reads SYDVKM. Trimming took 3 bases from V and 1 from J, leaving 12 bases between them. The CDR3 sequence: CASSLAGHSNTEAFF. In nucleotides, the CDR3 is TGTGCCAGCAGTTTGGCGGGACATTCGAACACTGAAGCTTTCTTT.

The chain links TRBV4-1 to TRBJ2-7; 10 nucleotides agree with TRBD1. CDR1 and CDR2 (germline): MGHRA, YSYEKL. This CDR3 contains 15 residues. Losses at the gene ends were 5 bases for V and 6 bases for J; bases not matched to a gene: 10. The CDR3 reads CASSSPGQGTGEQYF. The CDR3 coding sequence is TGCGCCAGCAGCTCCCCGGGACAGGGGACGGGCGAGCAGTACTTC.